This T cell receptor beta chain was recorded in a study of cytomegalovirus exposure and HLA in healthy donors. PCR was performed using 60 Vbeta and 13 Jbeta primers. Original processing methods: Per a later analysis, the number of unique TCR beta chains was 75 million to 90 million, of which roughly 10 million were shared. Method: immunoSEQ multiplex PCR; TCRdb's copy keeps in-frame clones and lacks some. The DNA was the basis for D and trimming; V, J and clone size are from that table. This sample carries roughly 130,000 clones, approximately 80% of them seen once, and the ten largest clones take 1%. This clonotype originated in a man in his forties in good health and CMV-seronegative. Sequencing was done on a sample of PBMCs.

CDR3 sequence reads: CASSTLAGPDYEQYF. In nucleotides, the CDR3 is TGCGCCAGCAGCACCCTAGCGGGACCCGACTACGAGCAGTACTTC. The V call is TRBV5-1, the J call TRBJ2-7, with 9 bases matching TRBD2. Germline CDR1 is SGHRS and CDR2 is YFSETQ. CDR3 length: 15 residues. Unmatched junction bases numbered 8, after V lost 4 bases and J lost 3 bases.